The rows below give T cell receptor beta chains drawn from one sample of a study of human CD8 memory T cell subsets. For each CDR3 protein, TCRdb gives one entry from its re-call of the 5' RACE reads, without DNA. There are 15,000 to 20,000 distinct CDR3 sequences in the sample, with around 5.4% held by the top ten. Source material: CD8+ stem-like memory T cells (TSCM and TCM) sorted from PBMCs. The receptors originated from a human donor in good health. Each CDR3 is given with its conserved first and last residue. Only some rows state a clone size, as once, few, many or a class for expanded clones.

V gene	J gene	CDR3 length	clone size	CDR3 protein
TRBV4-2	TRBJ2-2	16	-	CASSQRRGGLTGELFF
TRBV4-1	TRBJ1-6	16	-	CASSQKTGTGASPLHF
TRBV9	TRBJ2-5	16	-	CASSERTGTTQETQYF
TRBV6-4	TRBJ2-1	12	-	CASSPGYNEQFF
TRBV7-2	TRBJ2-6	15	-	CASSLTAGGTHVLTF
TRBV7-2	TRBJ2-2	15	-	CASSLALENTGELFF
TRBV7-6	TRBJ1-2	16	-	CASSLAGSGSNYGYTF
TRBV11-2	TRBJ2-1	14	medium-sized	CASSTDRGVNEQFF
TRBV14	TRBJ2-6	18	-	CASSQSRTFSSGANVLTF
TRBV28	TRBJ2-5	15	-	CASSSRHGRQETQYF
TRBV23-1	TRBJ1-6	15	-	CASSQSREYGSPLHF
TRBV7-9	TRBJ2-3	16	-	CASSPTPGAGTDTQYF
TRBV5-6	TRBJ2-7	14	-	CASSGPRRYYEQYF
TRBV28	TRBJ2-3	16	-	CASSLGGTAFTDTQYF
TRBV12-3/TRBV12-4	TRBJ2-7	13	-	CASSPGPSYEQYF
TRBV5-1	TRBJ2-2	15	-	CASSSRAANTGELFF
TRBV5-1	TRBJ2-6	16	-	CASSLTSGAGANVLTF
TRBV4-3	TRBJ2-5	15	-	CASSQGTGLGETQYF
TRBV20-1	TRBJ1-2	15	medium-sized	CSALTPQGFYYGYTF
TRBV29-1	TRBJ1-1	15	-	CSVEVVGDSNTEAFF
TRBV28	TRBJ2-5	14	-	CASSLIRAQETQYF
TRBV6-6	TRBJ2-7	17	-	CASSYSHQPGGSYEQYF
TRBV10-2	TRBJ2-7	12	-	CASMDSTYEQYF
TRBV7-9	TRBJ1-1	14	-	CASSLAVPNTEAFF
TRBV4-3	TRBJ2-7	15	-	CASSQDRRGAYEQYF
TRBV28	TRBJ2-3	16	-	CASWTPASSSTDTQYF
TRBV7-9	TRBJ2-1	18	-	CASSSSRRNAGSYNEQFF
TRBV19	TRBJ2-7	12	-	CASSGQSYEQYF
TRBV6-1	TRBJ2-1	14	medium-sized	CASSPVGLGNEQFF
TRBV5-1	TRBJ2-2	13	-	CASIEGGTGELFF
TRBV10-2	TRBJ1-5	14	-	CASSEGGSNQPQHF
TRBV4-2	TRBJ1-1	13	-	CASSHGGITEAFF
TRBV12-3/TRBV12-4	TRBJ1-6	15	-	CASSSTGDYNSPLHF
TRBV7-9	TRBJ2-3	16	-	CASSLRAGGSTDTQYF
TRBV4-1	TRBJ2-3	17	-	CASSHELGGALLDTQYF
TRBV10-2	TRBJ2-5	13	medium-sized	CASSGLEQETQYF
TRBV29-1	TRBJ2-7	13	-	CSVEDLSGYEQYF
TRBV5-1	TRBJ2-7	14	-	CASSLGTGYHEQYF
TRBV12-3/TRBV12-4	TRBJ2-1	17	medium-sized	CASSASGLAGGLQEQFF
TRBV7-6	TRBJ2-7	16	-	CASSLAEGTGGAEQYF
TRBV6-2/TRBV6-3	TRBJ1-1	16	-	CAREPSEKHMNTEAFF
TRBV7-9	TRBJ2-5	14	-	CASSSARLTETQYF
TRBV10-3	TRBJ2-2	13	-	CAISDGRTGELFF
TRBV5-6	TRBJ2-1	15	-	CASSLGTNPYNEQFF
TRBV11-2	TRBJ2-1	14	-	CASTVGQGYNEQFF
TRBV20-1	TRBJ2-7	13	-	CSAIWRSSYEQYF
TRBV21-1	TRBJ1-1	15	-	CASSPLVGGNTEAFF
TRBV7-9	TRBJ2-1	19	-	CASTPWYGERADRDNEQFF
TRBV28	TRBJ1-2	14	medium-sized	CASSPTGGGYGYTF
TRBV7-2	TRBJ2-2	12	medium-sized	CASSIHTGELFF
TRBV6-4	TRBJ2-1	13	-	CASSDYPRNEQFF
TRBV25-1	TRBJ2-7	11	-	CASSVADEQYF
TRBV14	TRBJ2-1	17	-	CASSPIKREYGMGEQFF
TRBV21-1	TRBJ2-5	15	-	CASSPRDGHQETQYF
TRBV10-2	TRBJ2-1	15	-	CASSSERGIYNEQFF
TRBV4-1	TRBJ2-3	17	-	CASSPQTSGGAKDTQYF
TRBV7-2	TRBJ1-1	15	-	CASSFQIQAGTEAFF
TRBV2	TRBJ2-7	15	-	CASSEALGVSNEQYF
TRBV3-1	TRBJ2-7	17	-	CASSPVGLAGGAYEQYF
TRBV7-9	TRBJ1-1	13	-	CASSLGRATEAFF